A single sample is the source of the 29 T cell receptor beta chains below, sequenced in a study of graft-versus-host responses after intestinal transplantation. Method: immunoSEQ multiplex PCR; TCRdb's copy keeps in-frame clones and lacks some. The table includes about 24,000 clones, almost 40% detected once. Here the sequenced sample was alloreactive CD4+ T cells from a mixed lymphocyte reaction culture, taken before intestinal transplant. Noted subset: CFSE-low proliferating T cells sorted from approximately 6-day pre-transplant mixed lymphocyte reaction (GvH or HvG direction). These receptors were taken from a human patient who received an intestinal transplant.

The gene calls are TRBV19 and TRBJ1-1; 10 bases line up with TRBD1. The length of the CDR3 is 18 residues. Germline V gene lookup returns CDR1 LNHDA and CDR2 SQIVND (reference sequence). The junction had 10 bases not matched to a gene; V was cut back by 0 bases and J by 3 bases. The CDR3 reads CASSIDHAGQGKDTEAFF. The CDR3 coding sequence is TGTGCCAGTAGTATAGATCATGCGGGACAGGGGAAGGACACTGAAGCTTTCTTT.

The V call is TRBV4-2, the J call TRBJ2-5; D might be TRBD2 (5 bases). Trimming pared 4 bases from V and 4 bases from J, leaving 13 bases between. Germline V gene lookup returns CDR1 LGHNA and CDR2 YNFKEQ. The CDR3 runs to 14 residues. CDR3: CASSPALGGETQYF. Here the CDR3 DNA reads TGTGCCAGCAGCCCAGCACTAGGCGGAGAGACCCAGTACTTC.

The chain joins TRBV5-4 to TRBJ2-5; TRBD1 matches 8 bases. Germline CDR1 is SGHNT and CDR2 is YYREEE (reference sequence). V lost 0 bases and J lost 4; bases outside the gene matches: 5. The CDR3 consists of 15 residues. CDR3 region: CASSLAPDRVETQYF. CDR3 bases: TGTGCCAGCAGCTTGGCCCCGGACAGGGTAGAGACCCAGTACTTC.

DNA for the CDR3: TGTGCCAGCAGCTACCTGTCAGGGGGAAGTCGTGAAAAACTGTTTTTT. Translating it yields CASSYLSGGSREKLFF. This chain connects TRBV7-9 to TRBJ1-4; 7 bases fit TRBD1. The J segment lost 7 bases and the V segment lost 4 bases, leaving 12 bases of the junction unmatched. The germline CDR1 and CDR2 sequences are SEHNR and FQNEAQ (reference sequence). This CDR3 has 16 amino acids.

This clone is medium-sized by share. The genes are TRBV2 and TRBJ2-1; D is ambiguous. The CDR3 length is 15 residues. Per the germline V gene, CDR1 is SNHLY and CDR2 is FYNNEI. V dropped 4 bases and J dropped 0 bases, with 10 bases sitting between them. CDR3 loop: CASSGLRLSYNEQFF. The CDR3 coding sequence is TGTGCCAGCAGTGGACTTCGTCTCTCCTACAATGAGCAGTTCTTC.

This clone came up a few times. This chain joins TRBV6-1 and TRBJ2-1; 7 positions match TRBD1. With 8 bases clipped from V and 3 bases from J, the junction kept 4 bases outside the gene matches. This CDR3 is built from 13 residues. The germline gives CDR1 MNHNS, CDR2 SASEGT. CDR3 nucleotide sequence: TGTGCCAGCCAGGGGACAGTCTACAATGAGCAGTTCTTC. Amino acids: CASQGTVYNEQFF.

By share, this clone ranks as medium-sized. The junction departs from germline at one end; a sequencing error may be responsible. The CDR3 is CASSEGEFQRDDF. CDR3 sequence (DNA): TGTGCCAGCAGTGAAGGAGAGTTCCAGCGGGATGATTTC. The chain employs TRBV2 and TRBJ2-7; TRBD2 aligns across 7 bases. CDR3 size: 13 residues. Germline CDR1 reads SNHLY; CDR2 reads FYNNEI.

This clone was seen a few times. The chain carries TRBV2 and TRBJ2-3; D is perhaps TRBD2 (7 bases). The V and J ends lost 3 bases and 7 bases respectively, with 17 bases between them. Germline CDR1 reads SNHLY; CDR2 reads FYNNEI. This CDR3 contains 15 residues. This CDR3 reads CASSDAGRGIYTQYF. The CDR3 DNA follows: TGTGCCAGCAGTGATGCGGGGAGGGGGATATATACGCAGTATTTT.

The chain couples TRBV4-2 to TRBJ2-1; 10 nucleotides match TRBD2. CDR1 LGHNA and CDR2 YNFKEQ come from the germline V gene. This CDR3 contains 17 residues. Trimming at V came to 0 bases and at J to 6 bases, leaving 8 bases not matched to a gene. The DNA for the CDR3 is TGTGCCAGCAGCCAAGATCCCGCTAGCGGGAGAGTCAATGAGCAGTTCTTC. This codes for CASSQDPASGRVNEQFF.

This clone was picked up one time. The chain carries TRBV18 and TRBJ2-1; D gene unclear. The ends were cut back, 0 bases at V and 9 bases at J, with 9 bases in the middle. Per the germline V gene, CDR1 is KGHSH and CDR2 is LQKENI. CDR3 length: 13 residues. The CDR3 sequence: CASSPPSMREQFF. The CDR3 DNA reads TGTGCCAGCTCACCACCGTCGATGCGTGAGCAGTTCTTC.

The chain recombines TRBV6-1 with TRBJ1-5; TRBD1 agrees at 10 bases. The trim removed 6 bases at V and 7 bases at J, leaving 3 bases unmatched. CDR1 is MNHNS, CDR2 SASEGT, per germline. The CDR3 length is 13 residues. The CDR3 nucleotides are TGTGCCAGCAGCGAGACAGGGGGCCAGCCCCAGCATTTT. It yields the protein CASSETGGQPQHF.

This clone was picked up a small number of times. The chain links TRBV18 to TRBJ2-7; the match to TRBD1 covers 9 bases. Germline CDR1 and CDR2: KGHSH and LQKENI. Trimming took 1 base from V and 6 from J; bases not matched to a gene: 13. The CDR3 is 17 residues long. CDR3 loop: CASSPLAVRQGVPEQYF. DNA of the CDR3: TGTGCCAGCTCACCACTAGCTGTGCGACAGGGGGTTCCCGAGCAGTACTTC.

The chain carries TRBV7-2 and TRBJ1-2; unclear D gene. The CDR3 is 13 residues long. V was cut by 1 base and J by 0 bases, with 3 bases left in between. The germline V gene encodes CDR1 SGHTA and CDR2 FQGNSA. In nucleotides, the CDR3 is TGTGCCAGCAGCTTAGGAGCTAACTATGGCTACACCTTC. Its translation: CASSLGANYGYTF.

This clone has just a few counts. In DNA form, the CDR3 reads TGTGCCAGCAGTTCAGGGTTTTTGGATGAGCAGTTCTTC. This encodes CASSSGFLDEQFF. The chain employs TRBV7-3 and TRBJ2-1; D is perhaps TRBD1 (5 bases). The CDR3 covers 13 residues. With 6 bases removed from V and 8 bases from J, the gap between germline ends came to 14 bases. The V gene's germline CDR1 is SGHTA and CDR2 FQGTGA.

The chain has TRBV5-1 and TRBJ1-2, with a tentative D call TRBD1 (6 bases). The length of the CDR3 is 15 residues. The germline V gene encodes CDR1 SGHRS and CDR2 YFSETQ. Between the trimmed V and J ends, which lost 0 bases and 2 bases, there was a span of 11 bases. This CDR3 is CASSLARDTNYGYTF. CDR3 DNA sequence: TGCGCCAGCAGCTTGGCCCGGGACACGAACTATGGCTACACCTTC.

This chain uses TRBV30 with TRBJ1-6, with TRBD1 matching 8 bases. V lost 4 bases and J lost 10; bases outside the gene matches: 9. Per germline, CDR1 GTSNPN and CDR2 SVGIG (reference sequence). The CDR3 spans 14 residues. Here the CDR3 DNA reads TGTGCCTGGACCCTCGGACAGGGAGGATCACCCCTCCACTTT. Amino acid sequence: CAWTLGQGGSPLHF.

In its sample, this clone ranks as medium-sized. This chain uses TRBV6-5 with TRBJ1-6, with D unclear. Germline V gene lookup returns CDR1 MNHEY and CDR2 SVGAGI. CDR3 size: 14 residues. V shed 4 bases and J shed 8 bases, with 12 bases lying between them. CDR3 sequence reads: CASSSDNFDSPLHF. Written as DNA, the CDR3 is TGTGCCAGCAGTTCAGACAATTTTGATTCACCCCTCCACTTT.

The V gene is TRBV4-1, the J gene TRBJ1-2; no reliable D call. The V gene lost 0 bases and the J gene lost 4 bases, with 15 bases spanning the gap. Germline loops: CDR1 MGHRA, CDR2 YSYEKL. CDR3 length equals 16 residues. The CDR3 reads CASSQDRTRRVYGYTF. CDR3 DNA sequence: TGCGCCAGCAGCCAAGATCGGACTCGGAGGGTCTATGGCTACACCTTC.

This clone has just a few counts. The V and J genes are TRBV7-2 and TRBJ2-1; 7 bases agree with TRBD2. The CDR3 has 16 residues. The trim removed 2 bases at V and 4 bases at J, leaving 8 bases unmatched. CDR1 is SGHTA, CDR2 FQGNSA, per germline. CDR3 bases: TGTGCCAGCAGCTTAATAGGCGGGGGAGGTTACAATGAGCAGTTCTTC. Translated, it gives CASSLIGGGGYNEQFF.

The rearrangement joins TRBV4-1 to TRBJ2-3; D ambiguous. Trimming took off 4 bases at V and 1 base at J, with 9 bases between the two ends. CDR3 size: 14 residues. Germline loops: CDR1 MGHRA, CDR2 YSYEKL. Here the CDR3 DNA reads TGCGCCAGCAGCCCGGGTACGGGCACAGATACGCAGTATTTT. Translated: CASSPGTGTDTQYF.

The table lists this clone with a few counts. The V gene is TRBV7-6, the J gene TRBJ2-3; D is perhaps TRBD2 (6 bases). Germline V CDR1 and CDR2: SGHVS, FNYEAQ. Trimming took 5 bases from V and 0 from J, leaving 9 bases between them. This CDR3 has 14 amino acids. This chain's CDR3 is CASSIGTSTDTQYF. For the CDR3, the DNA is TGTGCCAGCAGCATCGGGACTAGCACAGATACGCAGTATTTT.

The CDR3 loop reads CASKIGSGSTDTQYF. In DNA, the CDR3 is TGTGCCAGCAAGATCGGTAGCGGGAGCACAGATACGCAGTATTTT. This sequence joins TRBV6-5 and TRBJ2-3, with 7 bases fitting TRBD2. From germline, CDR1 is MNHEY and CDR2 SVGAGI. V trimming: 7 bases; J trimming: 0 bases; junction bases outside the gene matches: 7. The CDR3 is made up of 15 amino acids.

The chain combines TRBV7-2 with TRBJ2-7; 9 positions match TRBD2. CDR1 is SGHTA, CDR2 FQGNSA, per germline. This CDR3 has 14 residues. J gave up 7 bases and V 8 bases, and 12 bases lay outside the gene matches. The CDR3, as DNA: TGTGCCAGCGGATCCGGGACTAGCTCAAGTGAGCAGTACTTC. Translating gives CASGSGTSSSEQYF.

The DNA for the CDR3 is TGTGCCAGCAGTTTTCATCCTCGGGCAGATACGCAGTATTTT. Protein sequence: CASSFHPRADTQYF. The rearrangement uses TRBV28 and TRBJ2-3, with no clear D. This CDR3 region has 14 residues. Trimming removed 3 bases from V and 4 bases from J, with 11 bases in between. CDR1 and CDR2 from the germline V gene are MDHEN and SYDVKM.

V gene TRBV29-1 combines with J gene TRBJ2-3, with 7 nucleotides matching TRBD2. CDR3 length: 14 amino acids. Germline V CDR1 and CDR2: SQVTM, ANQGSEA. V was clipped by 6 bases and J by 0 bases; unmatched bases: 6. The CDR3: CSVAREASTDTQYF. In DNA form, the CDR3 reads TGCAGCGTCGCACGGGAGGCCAGCACAGATACGCAGTATTTT.

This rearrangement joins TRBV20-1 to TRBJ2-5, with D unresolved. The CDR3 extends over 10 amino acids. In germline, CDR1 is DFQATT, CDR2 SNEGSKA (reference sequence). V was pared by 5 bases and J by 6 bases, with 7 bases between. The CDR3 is CSASRQTQYF. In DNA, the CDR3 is TGCAGTGCTTCCCGTCAGACCCAGTACTTC.

CDR3 sequence (DNA): TGTGCCAGTACCTACACAGAACGGAACTATGGCTACACCTTC. Translated: CASTYTERNYGYTF. The chain carries TRBV19 and TRBJ1-2; D is unclear. Per the germline V gene, CDR1 is LNHDA and CDR2 is SQIVND (reference sequence). The CDR3 sequence is 14 residues long. V was clipped by 7 bases and J by 2 bases, with 14 bases between them.

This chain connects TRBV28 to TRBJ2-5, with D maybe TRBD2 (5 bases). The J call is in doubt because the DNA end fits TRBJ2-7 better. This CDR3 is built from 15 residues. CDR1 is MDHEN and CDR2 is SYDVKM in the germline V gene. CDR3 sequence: CASRTPALPGYEQYF. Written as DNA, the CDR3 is TGTGCCAGCAGAACTCCGGCCCTTCCGGGGTACGAGCAGTACTTC.

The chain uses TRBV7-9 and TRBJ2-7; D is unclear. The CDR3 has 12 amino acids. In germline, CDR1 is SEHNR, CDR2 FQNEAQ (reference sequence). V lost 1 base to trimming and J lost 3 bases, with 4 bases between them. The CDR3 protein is CASSLVRYEQYF. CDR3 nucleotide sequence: TGTGCCAGCAGCTTAGTCCGCTACGAGCAGTACTTC. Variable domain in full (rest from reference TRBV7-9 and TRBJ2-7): DTGVSQNPRHKITKRGQNVTFRCDPISEHNRLYWYRQTLGQGPEFLTYFQNEAQLEKSRLLSDRFSAERPKGSFSTLEIQRTEQGDSAMYLCASSLVRYEQYFGPGTRLTVT.